This record concerns one TCR beta chain sequence. Antigen specificity is unknown. Naivety among CD8 cells was defined by CD45RO negativity and positive CCR7 selection, thereby excluding terminally differentiated effector memory CD45RA+ cells. These data belong to a study of shared clonotypes between healthy human individuals. Study-wide results and limits: Memory subsets had estimated richness that was generally smaller than that of naive subsets.

Germline V CDR1 and CDR2: SGDLS, YYNGEE. This CDR3 is 16 amino acids long. The V gene lost 3 bases and the J gene lost 3 bases, with 16 bases spanning the gap. Sequenced by immunoSEQ multiplex PCR; TCRdb stores in-frame clones only, minus some. The sample has more than 2 million clones, around 96% seen once; the top ten hold 0.9% to 1.3%. The genes are TRBV9 and TRBJ2-1; TRBD2 is a possible D gene (6 bases). Source material: naive CD8+ T cells sorted from blood. This TCR was sampled from a man between 18 and 29 years old in good health. The CDR3 spells CASSAQPGAVYNEQFF. DNA of the CDR3: TGTGCCAGCAGCGCCCAGCCGGGAGCTGTCTACAATGAGCAGTTCTTC.